This paragraph reports one T cell receptor (beta chain). The antigen is unknown. V was pared by 4 bases and J by 3 bases, with 12 bases between. The CDR3 has 14 residues. Germline V gene sequence: CDR1 MNHEY, CDR2 SMNVEV (reference sequence). The sample originates from a study of cytomegalovirus exposure and HLA in healthy donors. Study-level findings and limits: Likely technical artifact: a cluster of highly shared sequence variants. In terms of immune exposure information, only CMV serostatus was available. For presence/absence analyses, sequencing depth was assumed to be roughly uniform across donors.

It was with 60 Vbeta and 13 Jbeta primers that the PCR ran. Only in-frame clones appear in the TCRdb table, and some are missing; sequencing was by immunoSEQ multiplex PCR. This table has about 120,000 clones, 82% appearing once. The clonotype was recovered from a woman between 18 and 29 years old in good health and CMV-seronegative. The rearrangement joins TRBV27 to TRBJ1-1; maybe TRBD1 (6 bases). Sequencing used PBMCs. For the CDR3, the DNA is TGTGCCAGCAGTTCGGGGGGGGGCTACACTGAAGCTTTCTTT. Its protein is CASSSGGGYTEAFF.